This T cell receptor beta chain was recorded in a study of blood T cell repertoires in COVID-19. Background on the study: COVID-19 samples collected from the United States, Italy and Spain covered acute and convalescent phases. PBMCs, B-cell-depleted T cells, or T cells provided the cDNA or gDNA that made up the material.

This clone was found once. This CDR3 has 13 amino acids. J gave up 5 bases and V 6 bases, and 2 bases lay outside the gene matches. CDR1 WNHNN and CDR2 SYGVQD come from the germline V gene (reference sequence). In the source study's methods: From reference gene primer amplification, estimates of nucleated cell counts were derived. The assay was immunoSEQ multiplex PCR, and TCRdb's table has in-frame clones only and misses some. The V and J calls and clone size were taken over from that table, and D and trimming were inferred from the DNA. The sample includes tens of thousands of clones, over 75% of them seen just once.

Sample: peripheral blood. The rearrangement uses TRBV10-1 and TRBJ1-3; 9 positions match TRBD1. The receptor's source is a woman in her fifties or sixties with acute or convalescent COVID-19. The chain's CDR3 is CASSGTGRNTIYF. Here the CDR3 DNA reads TGCGCCAGCAGCGGGACAGGGAGAAACACCATATATTTT.